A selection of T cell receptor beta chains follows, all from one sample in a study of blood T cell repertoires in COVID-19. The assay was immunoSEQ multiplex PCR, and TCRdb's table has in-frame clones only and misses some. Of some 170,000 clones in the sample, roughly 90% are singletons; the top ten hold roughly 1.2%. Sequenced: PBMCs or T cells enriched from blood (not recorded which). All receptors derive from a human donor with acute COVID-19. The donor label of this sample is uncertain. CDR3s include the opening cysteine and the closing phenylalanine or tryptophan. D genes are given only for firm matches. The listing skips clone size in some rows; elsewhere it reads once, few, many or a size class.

CDR3 DNA: TGTGCCAGCAGCCAAGATCGTAGAGGAAGCTATGGCTACACCTTC
CDR3 protein: CASSQDRRGSYGYTF
clone size: -
J gene: TRBJ1-2
D gene: -
V gene: TRBV4-2

CDR3 DNA: TGTGCCAGCAGCCTATTCAGCGGGGGGGCCTACCGATACGAGCAGTACTTC
CDR3 protein: CASSLFSGGAYRYEQYF
clone size: -
J gene: TRBJ2-7
D gene: TRBD2
V gene: TRBV5-4

CDR3 DNA: TGTGCCAGCTCACCAGTACAGGGATCCTATAATTCACCCCTCCACTTT
CDR3 protein: CASSPVQGSYNSPLHF
clone size: -
J gene: TRBJ1-6
D gene: -
V gene: TRBV18

CDR3 DNA: TGTGCCAGCAGTTTATATGATCCCAGGGCAACCGCCTACGAGCAGTACTTC
CDR3 protein: CASSLYDPRATAYEQYF
clone size: -
J gene: TRBJ2-7
D gene: -
V gene: TRBV28

CDR3 DNA: TGTGCCAGCAGCCCAGGGGGTCCTAATGAAAAACTGTTTTTT
CDR3 protein: CASSPGGPNEKLFF
clone size: -
J gene: TRBJ1-4
D gene: TRBD1
V gene: TRBV3-1/TRBV3-2

CDR3 DNA: TGTGCCAGCAGCGCCTCAGGGACAGGGGGCACAGATACGCAGTATTTT
CDR3 protein: CASSASGTGGTDTQYF
clone size: -
J gene: TRBJ2-3
D gene: TRBD1
V gene: TRBV9

CDR3 DNA: TGCAGCGTTGATACGGGTGAAAACATTCAGTACTTC
CDR3 protein: CSVDTGENIQYF
clone size: -
J gene: TRBJ2-4
D gene: -
V gene: TRBV29-1

CDR3 DNA: TGCGCCAGCAGCCGGACAGGGCAAGAGACCCAGTACTTC
CDR3 protein: CASSRTGQETQYF
clone size: -
J gene: TRBJ2-5
D gene: TRBD1
V gene: TRBV5-1

CDR3 DNA: TGTGCCAGCAGCCAAGGAGTAGGACAGGGGTCCTACACCTTC
CDR3 protein: CASSQGVGQGSYTF
clone size: few
J gene: TRBJ1-2
D gene: TRBD1
V gene: TRBV5-5

CDR3 DNA: TGTGCCTGGAGCCCCGGGACAGGGGGCTTGGAGACCCAGTACTTC
CDR3 protein: CAWSPGTGGLETQYF
clone size: -
J gene: TRBJ2-5
D gene: TRBD1
V gene: TRBV30

CDR3 DNA: TGTGCCAGCAGCCAAGAAGGGCAGGGGAACAATCAGCCCCAGCATTTT
CDR3 protein: CASSQEGQGNNQPQHF
clone size: -
J gene: TRBJ1-5
D gene: -
V gene: TRBV3-1/TRBV3-2

CDR3 DNA: TGTGCCAGTAGTGGTACTACTGGAAACACCATATATTTT
CDR3 protein: CASSGTTGNTIYF
clone size: -
J gene: TRBJ1-3
D gene: -
V gene: TRBV19

CDR3 DNA: TGTGCTAGTGCCGTCTACGAGCAGTACTTC
CDR3 protein: CASAVYEQYF
clone size: -
J gene: TRBJ2-7
D gene: -
V gene: TRBV12-5

CDR3 DNA: TGCAGCGCCACAGGACAGGGCACTGAAGCTTTCTTT
CDR3 protein: CSATGQGTEAFF
clone size: few
J gene: TRBJ1-1
D gene: TRBD1
V gene: TRBV29-1

CDR3 DNA: TGTGCCAGCAGCTTAGGAGGTGTGGGAGTGGGTGGAAACACCATATATTTT
CDR3 protein: CASSLGGVGVGGNTIYF
clone size: -
J gene: TRBJ1-3
D gene: -
V gene: TRBV7-8

CDR3 DNA: TGTGCCAGCAGCCGGACAGGTGCGGGCACTGAAGCTTTCTTT
CDR3 protein: CASSRTGAGTEAFF
clone size: -
J gene: TRBJ1-1
D gene: TRBD1
V gene: TRBV6-5

CDR3 DNA: TGTGCCAGCAGCTTGGGGAGAACCTACGAGCAGTACTTC
CDR3 protein: CASSLGRTYEQYF
clone size: -
J gene: TRBJ2-7
D gene: -
V gene: TRBV5-5

CDR3 DNA: TGTGCCAGCAGCCCTACGACAGGGGAGTCACCCCTCCACTTT
CDR3 protein: CASSPTTGESPLHF
clone size: -
J gene: TRBJ1-6
D gene: TRBD1
V gene: TRBV7-9

CDR3 DNA: TGTGCCAGCACAACAGGGGACGAGCAGTTCTTC
CDR3 protein: CASTTGDEQFF
clone size: -
J gene: TRBJ2-1
D gene: TRBD1
V gene: TRBV18

CDR3 DNA: TGTGCCAGCAGGTCCACGACAGGGAAGGGCGAAAAACTGTTTTTT
CDR3 protein: CASRSTTGKGEKLFF
clone size: -
J gene: TRBJ1-4
D gene: TRBD1
V gene: TRBV6-5

CDR3 DNA: TGTGCCAGCAGCTCGGACAGGGGCGGTGGTGGCTACACCTTC
CDR3 protein: CASSSDRGGGGYTF
clone size: -
J gene: TRBJ1-2
D gene: TRBD1
V gene: TRBV7-9

CDR3 DNA: TGTGCCACCGGGGGGCTAGGGGCAGATACGCAGTATTTT
CDR3 protein: CATGGLGADTQYF
clone size: -
J gene: TRBJ2-3
D gene: -
V gene: TRBV10-3

CDR3 DNA: TGTGCCAGCAGCTTAGTGGGAGGGGCCGTGTACGAGCAGTACTTC
CDR3 protein: CASSLVGGAVYEQYF
clone size: once
J gene: TRBJ2-7
D gene: TRBD2
V gene: TRBV7-9

CDR3 DNA: TGTGCCAGTAGTATTTATCCCCCGACAGTCCCTAGGCCCCAGCATTTT
CDR3 protein: CASSIYPPTVPRPQHF
clone size: -
J gene: TRBJ1-5
D gene: -
V gene: TRBV19

CDR3 DNA: TGCAGCGTCAACATCGTGCTTGCAACTGAAGCTTTCTTT
CDR3 protein: CSVNIVLATEAFF
clone size: few
J gene: TRBJ1-1
D gene: -
V gene: TRBV29-1

CDR3 DNA: TGCGCCAGCAGCCGAGAGGACAGGGGCAATCAGCCCCAGCATTTT
CDR3 protein: CASSREDRGNQPQHF
clone size: once
J gene: TRBJ1-5
D gene: TRBD1
V gene: TRBV4-1

CDR3 DNA: TGTGCCAGCAGCCCGACCGCAGGGGGCGGTGAAGCTTTCTTT
CDR3 protein: CASSPTAGGGEAFF
clone size: -
J gene: TRBJ1-1
D gene: TRBD1
V gene: TRBV7-2

CDR3 DNA: TGTGCCAGCAGCTTAGGCGGGACCTACGAGCAGTACTTC
CDR3 protein: CASSLGGTYEQYF
clone size: -
J gene: TRBJ2-7
D gene: -
V gene: TRBV7-6

CDR3 DNA: TGCGCCAGCAGCTCCCAGGGTGAATCCTACAATGAGCAGTTCTTC
CDR3 protein: CASSSQGESYNEQFF
clone size: -
J gene: TRBJ2-1
D gene: -
V gene: TRBV5-1

CDR3 DNA: TGTGCCAGCAGCTTAGTAGCGGGGTTACCCGGGGAGCTGTTTTTT
CDR3 protein: CASSLVAGLPGELFF
clone size: -
J gene: TRBJ2-2
D gene: TRBD2
V gene: TRBV13

CDR3 DNA: TGTGCCAGCAGTTACTCGCGGGTTATGAACACTGAAGCTTTCTTT
CDR3 protein: CASSYSRVMNTEAFF
clone size: -
J gene: TRBJ1-1
D gene: -
V gene: TRBV6-5